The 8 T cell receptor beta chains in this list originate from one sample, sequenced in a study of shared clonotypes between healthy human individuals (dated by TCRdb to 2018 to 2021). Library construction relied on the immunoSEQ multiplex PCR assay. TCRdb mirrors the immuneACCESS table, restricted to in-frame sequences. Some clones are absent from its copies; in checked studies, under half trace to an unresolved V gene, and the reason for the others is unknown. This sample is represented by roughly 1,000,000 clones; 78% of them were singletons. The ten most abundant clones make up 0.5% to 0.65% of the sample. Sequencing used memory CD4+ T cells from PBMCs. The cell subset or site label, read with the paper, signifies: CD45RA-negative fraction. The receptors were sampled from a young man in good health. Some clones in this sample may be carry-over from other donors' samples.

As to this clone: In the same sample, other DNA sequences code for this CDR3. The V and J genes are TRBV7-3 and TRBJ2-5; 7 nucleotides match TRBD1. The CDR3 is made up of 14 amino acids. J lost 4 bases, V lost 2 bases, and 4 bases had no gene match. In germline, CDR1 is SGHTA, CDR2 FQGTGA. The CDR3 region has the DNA TGTGCCAGCAGCTTAGCAGGGGGAAGAGAGACCCAGTACTTC. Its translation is CASSLAGGRETQYF.

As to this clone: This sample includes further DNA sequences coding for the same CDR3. Written as DNA, the CDR3 is TGTGCCAGCAGTTGGGGGGGAGGCTATGGCTACACCTTC. Translation: CASSWGGGYGYTF. The chain is built from TRBV28 and TRBJ1-2; tentative D call: TRBD1 (5 bases). CDR1 is MDHEN, CDR2 SYDVKM, per germline. Trimming removed 4 bases at V and 4 bases at J, with 10 bases between. This CDR3 has 13 residues.

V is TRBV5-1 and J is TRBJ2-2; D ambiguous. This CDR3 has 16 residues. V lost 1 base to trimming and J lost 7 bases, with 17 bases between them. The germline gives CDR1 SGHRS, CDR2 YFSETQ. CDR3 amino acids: CASSLSGSQTYGELFF. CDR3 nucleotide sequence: TGCGCCAGCAGCTTGTCGGGTTCCCAGACTTACGGGGAGCTGTTTTTT.

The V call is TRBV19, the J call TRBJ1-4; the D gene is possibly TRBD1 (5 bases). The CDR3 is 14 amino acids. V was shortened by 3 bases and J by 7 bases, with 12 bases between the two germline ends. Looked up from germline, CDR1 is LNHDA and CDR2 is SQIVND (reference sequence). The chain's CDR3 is CASSIDRGREKLFF. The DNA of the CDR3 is TGTGCCAGTAGTATTGACCGGGGCCGTGAAAAACTGTTTTTT.

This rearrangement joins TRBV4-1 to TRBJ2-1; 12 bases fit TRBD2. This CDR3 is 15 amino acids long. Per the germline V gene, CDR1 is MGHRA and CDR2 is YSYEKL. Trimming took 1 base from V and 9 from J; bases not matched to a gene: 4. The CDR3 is CASSQGTSGTGEQFF. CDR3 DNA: TGCGCCAGCAGCCAAGGGACTAGCGGGACTGGTGAGCAGTTCTTC.

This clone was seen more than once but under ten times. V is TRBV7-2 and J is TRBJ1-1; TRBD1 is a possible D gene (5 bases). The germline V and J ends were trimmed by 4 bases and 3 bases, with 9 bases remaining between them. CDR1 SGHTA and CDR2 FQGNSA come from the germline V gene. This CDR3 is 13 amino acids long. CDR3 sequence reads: CASSSQGDTEAFF. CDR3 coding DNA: TGTGCCAGCAGCTCACAAGGGGACACTGAAGCTTTCTTT.

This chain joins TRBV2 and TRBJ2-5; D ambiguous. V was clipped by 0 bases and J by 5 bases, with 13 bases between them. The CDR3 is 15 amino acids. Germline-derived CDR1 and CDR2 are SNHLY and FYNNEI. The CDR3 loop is CASSEAVGRWETQYF. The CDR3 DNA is TGTGCCAGCAGTGAAGCGGTAGGACGATGGGAGACCCAGTACTTC.

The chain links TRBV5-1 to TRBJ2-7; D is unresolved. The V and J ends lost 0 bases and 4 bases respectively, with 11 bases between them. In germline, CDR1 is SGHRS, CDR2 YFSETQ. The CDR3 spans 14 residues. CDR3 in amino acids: CASSLVGKTYEQYF. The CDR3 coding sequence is TGCGCCAGCAGCTTGGTAGGTAAGACATACGAGCAGTACTTC.